This T cell receptor (beta chain) was identified in a study of blood T cell repertoires in COVID-19. Study overall: Acute and convalescent COVID-19 samples came from the United States, Italy and Spain.

CDR3 size: 15 residues. Trimming shortened V by 7 bases and J by 1 base, and 14 bases separated the two germline ends. CDR1 and CDR2 (germline): MNHEY, SVGAGI. Study processing details: Counts of nucleated cells, estimated from reference gene primer amplification, were obtained. The assay was immunoSEQ multiplex PCR, and TCRdb's table has in-frame clones only and misses some. For V, J and clone size, that table is used; D and trimming come from the DNA. Here the sample spans 200,000 to 300,000 clones, approximately 85% being singletons. This receptor was identified in a woman aged 55 to 70 with active or convalescent COVID-19. This chain connects TRBV6-5 to TRBJ1-5; D perhaps matches TRBD1 (6 bases). The source material was peripheral blood. The CDR3 sequence is CASTAPTGSNQPQHF. CDR3 sequence (DNA): TGTGCCAGCACCGCCCCGACAGGCAGCAATCAGCCCCAGCATTTT.